Each of the 15 T cell receptor beta chains below was sequenced from the same sample in a study of blood T cells in healthy people across ages (dated by TCRdb to between 2014 and 2017). Receptors were amplified or captured by 5' RACE. Instrument on record: Illumina HiSeq 2500. The second PCR ran for roughly 7 to 11 cycles and used a J-beta primer mix along with a sample-barcoded 5' primer. Starting from the raw public reads, TCRdb applied fastp trimming at Q25, assembled clones with MiXCR and retained in-frame beta chains. Rows with one shared CDR3 protein collapse into an entry with the most common genes and DNA. This sample is represented by 550,000 to 600,000 distinct CDR3 sequences; 25% to 30% of them were singletons. The ten largest clones take up approximately 18% of the sample. The sample consisted of blood. The receptors here all came from a woman between 65 and 79 years old in good health.

The rearrangement uses TRBV6-6 and TRBJ2-5, with D possibly TRBD2 on 5 matching bases. The germline V gene has CDR1 MNHNY and CDR2 SVGAGI (reference sequence). V was trimmed by 3 bases and J by 7 bases, leaving 15 bases between them. This CDR3 is 14 amino acids long. CDR3 protein: CASSYRAEEVTQYF. CDR3 sequence (DNA): TGTGCCAGCAGTTATCGAGCGGAGGAGGTGACCCAGTACTTC.

This chain connects TRBV5-1 to TRBJ1-1, with D possibly matching TRBD1 (5 bases). Germline CDR1 SGHRS, CDR2 YFSETQ. V was trimmed by 4 bases and J by 0 bases, leaving 16 bases between them. The CDR3 runs to 16 residues. The CDR3 here is CASSTGAGTLNTEAFF. The CDR3 coding sequence is TGCGCCAGCAGCACCGGGGCAGGGACTTTGAACACTGAAGCTTTCTTT.

There are a few counts of this clonotype. The chain combines TRBV10-3 with TRBJ1-6; weak D call: TRBD1 (6 bases). CDR3 length equals 16 residues. V dropped 6 bases and J dropped 6 bases, with 18 bases sitting between them. Germline CDR1 and CDR2: ENHRY and SYGVKD. CDR3 DNA: TGTGCCATCAGCCTCGACCGGGACACGAGTAATTCACCCCTCCACTTT. Translating gives CAISLDRDTSNSPLHF.

The chain couples TRBV18 to TRBJ1-1; D is unresolved. This CDR3 comprises 13 residues. Trimming pared 5 bases from V and 5 bases from J, leaving 12 bases between. Germline CDR1 KGHSH, CDR2 LQKENI. The CDR3 loop is CASSNREKTEAFF. CDR3 DNA: TGTGCCAGCTCAAATAGGGAGAAAACTGAAGCTTTCTTT. Variable domain in full (rest from reference TRBV18 and TRBJ1-1): NAGVMQNPRHLVRRRGQEARLRCSPMKGHSHVYWYRQLPEEGLKFMVYLQKENIIDESGMPKERFSAEFPKEGPSILRIQQVVRGDSAAYFCASSNREKTEAFFGQGTRLTVV.

The CDR3 bases are TGCGCCAGCAGTAACAACGGCGGGGGGGAAGGAAACACCATATATTTT. It specifies CASSNNGGGEGNTIYF. The V gene is TRBV5-1, the J gene TRBJ1-3, with D maybe TRBD1 (5 bases). Germline V gene lookup returns CDR1 SGHRS and CDR2 YFSETQ. Trimming stripped 5 bases from V and 4 bases from J, with 19 bases between. The CDR3 is 16 amino acids.

In its sample, this clonotype was seen once. V and J are TRBV6-5 and TRBJ1-2; D uncertain. Germline CDR1 is MNHEY and CDR2 is SVGAGI. Trimming removed 0 bases at V and 0 bases at J, with 8 bases between. The CDR3 spans 15 residues. The CDR3 DNA follows: TGTGCCAGCAGTTACTCGAGCGGAGCTAACTATGGCTACACCTTC. Its protein product is CASSYSSGANYGYTF.

Only a few counts were recorded for this clonotype. This rearrangement joins TRBV7-2 to TRBJ2-5; no clear D. Per the germline V gene, CDR1 is SGHTA and CDR2 is FQGNSA. V lost 5 bases, J lost 2 bases, and 15 bases lay in between. CDR3 length equals 15 residues. CDR3 sequence reads: CASSPFTPPQETQYF. In DNA form, the CDR3 reads TGTGCCAGCAGCCCCTTCACTCCGCCTCAAGAGACCCAGTACTTC.

The chain combines TRBV12-3 or TRBV12-4 with TRBJ1-2; D remains unclear. Between the trimmed V and J ends, which lost 8 bases and 8 bases, there was a span of 15 bases. The CDR3 is 12 residues long. CDR3 amino acids: CASRREDSGYTF. CDR3 DNA sequence: TGTGCCAGCCGTCGGGAGGATTCAGGCTACACCTTC.

V and J are TRBV10-3 and TRBJ2-5, with a possible D match to TRBD2 (6 bases). This CDR3 has 15 residues. V was clipped by 4 bases and J by 4 bases, with 16 bases between them. Germline V CDR1 and CDR2: ENHRY, SYGVKD. The CDR3 is CAISVGGVSGETQYF. The CDR3 DNA is TGTGCCATCAGTGTGGGCGGGGTATCAGGAGAGACCCAGTACTTC.

About this clonotype itself: This may stem from a read error, because a much larger clone lies one nucleotide away. The chain carries TRBV6-1 and TRBJ2-1; the match to TRBD2 covers 10 bases. The CDR3 sequence is 16 residues long. Germline V gives CDR1 MNHNS, CDR2 SASEGT. Trimming at V came to 3 bases and at J to 6 bases, leaving 8 bases not matched to a gene. The CDR3 coding sequence is TGTGCCAGCAGTGACCCTAGCGGGGGCCTTTGCAATGAGCAGTTCTTC. It specifies CASSDPSGGLCNEQFF.

A remark on this clonotype: A junction end diverges from the germline sequence, so it may reflect a read error. The rearrangement joins TRBV7-2 to TRBJ1-4; possibly TRBD1 for D (6 bases). There are 17 residues in the CDR3. The V gene's germline CDR1 is SGHTA and CDR2 FQGNSA. The CDR3 reads CASSTQRTVFVDEELFF. The CDR3 region has the DNA TGTGCCAGCAGCACCCAGCGGACAGTTTTTGTTGATGAAGAACTGTTTTTT.

Notes on this clonotype: At one end the junction does not follow the germline gene, possibly because of a read error. The genes are TRBV5-1 and TRBJ1-2; D gene unclear. This CDR3 is 15 amino acids long. The germline CDR1 and CDR2 sequences are SGHRS and YFSETQ. Here the CDR3 reads CTSSSTGAANYGYTF. The DNA for the CDR3 is TGCACCAGCAGCTCCACGGGTGCGGCTAACTATGGCTACACCTTC.

This clonotype occurred a few times. The CDR3 DNA reads TGTGCCAGCAGTCTCAGACAGGAGGGAGGGAGAAAACTGTTTTTT. Amino acid sequence: CASSLRQEGGRKLFF. The V and J genes are TRBV6-1 and TRBJ1-4; maybe TRBD1 (6 bases). This CDR3 comprises 15 residues. Germline CDR1 reads MNHNS; CDR2 reads SASEGT. Trimming removed 5 bases from V and 10 bases from J, with 20 bases in between.

The chain couples TRBV20-1 to TRBJ2-5; 9 positions agree with TRBD1. Germline V gene lookup returns CDR1 DFQATT and CDR2 SNEGSKA (reference sequence). The V gene end was trimmed by 5 bases and the J gene end by 5 bases; junction bases not matched to a gene: 3. The CDR3 sequence is 12 residues long. The CDR3 DNA reads TGCAGTGCTGGGACAGGGCAGGAGACCCAGTACTTC. Its protein is CSAGTGQETQYF.

As regards this clonotype: An end of the junction does not agree with germline; a read error may underlie this. V and J are TRBV7-2 and TRBJ1-2, with D perhaps TRBD1 (5 bases). The CDR3 is 15 residues long. In germline, CDR1 is SGHTA, CDR2 FQGNSA. The CDR3 DNA is TGTGCCTGCAGCTTAGCTGCCGGACAAGTCTATGGCTACACCTTC. Translating it yields CACSLAAGQVYGYTF.